These 4 T cell receptor beta chains came from one sample sequenced in a study of metastatic and nonmetastatic thyroid tumors (dated by TCRdb to 2019 to 2021). No treatment had been received by any patient before thyroid surgery. The library was made by PCR. Sequencing used an Illumina HiSeq 4000. The public reads were run again by TCRdb, first through fastp at Q25 and then through MiXCR, and only productive beta chains were kept. This sample comprises tens of thousands of clones, around an eighth of them detected only once. The top ten hold more than 15% of the sample. The specimen sequenced was blood. The receptors here all came from a female donor with papillary thyroid cancer or a benign thyroid nodule (not recorded which). Some clones in this sample may be carry-over from other donors' samples.

Ten or more counts support this clone. The same CDR3 can be traced to other DNA sequences in this sample. The chain couples TRBV11-1 to TRBJ2-5, with 8 bases lining up with TRBD1. V lost 1 base, J lost 4 bases, and 2 bases stayed unmatched. The CDR3 runs to 14 residues. Per germline, CDR1 SGHAT and CDR2 FQDESV (reference sequence). This CDR3 is CASSLGTGRETQYF. The DNA of the CDR3 is TGTGCCAGCAGCTTAGGGACAGGGCGAGAGACCCAGTACTTC.

This clone came up many times. This chain connects TRBV5-6 to TRBJ1-2, with 8 bases aligning to TRBD1. CDR1 SGHDT and CDR2 YYEEEE come from the germline V gene. The CDR3 loop spans 13 amino acids. Germline trimming cut 3 bases from V and 5 bases from J; bases unmatched to any gene: 3. The CDR3 nucleotides are TGTGCCAGCAGCTCCGGACAGGGATATGGCTACACCTTC. Its protein product is CASSSGQGYGYTF.

This clone occurred many times. This chain joins TRBV29-1 and TRBJ2-3; 8 bases fit TRBD1. The germline gives CDR1 SQVTM, CDR2 ANQGSEA. This CDR3 contains 14 residues. J was trimmed by 2 bases and V by 4 bases; bases with no gene match: 5. Written as DNA, the CDR3 is TGCAGCGTTGGGACAGGGAGTTTCACAGATACGCAGTATTTT. Translating it yields CSVGTGSFTDTQYF.

About this clone: It may be a read error: a sequence one base away is much more abundant. This chain links TRBV20-1 with TRBJ2-1; perhaps TRBD2 as D (5 bases). The ends were cut back, 8 bases at V and 11 bases at J, with 22 bases in the middle. The CDR3 has 13 residues. CDR1 DFQATT and CDR2 SNEGSKA come from the germline V gene (reference sequence). CDR3 coding DNA: TGCAGTCCAGGATCCCGAGGGTATAATAAGCAGTTCTTC. Its protein is CSPGSRGYNKQFF.